These 5 T cell receptor beta chains share one sample of origin, sequenced in a study of T-cell reconstitution after alpha-beta-depleted transplantation in children. Preparation of the TCRbeta library used unique molecular identifiers. Using its own MiXCR run on the PCR reads, TCRdb lists one record per CDR3 protein. The sample consists of fewer than 700,000 distinct CDR3 sequences, 10% to 15% of them appearing once. This material consisted of PBMCs, mostly from graft donor cells, taken 360 days after TCRalphabeta/CD19-depleted stem cell transplant. All receptors derive from a male patient between 5 and 17 years old who had a stem cell transplant for acute myeloid leukemia, so the T cells may come from the graft donor.

The V and J genes are TRBV7-3 and TRBJ2-3; D may be TRBD1 (6 bases). The CDR3 loop spans 15 amino acids. V lost 3 bases, J lost 4 bases, and 14 bases lay in between. Germline V gene sequence: CDR1 SGHTA, CDR2 FQGTGA. The CDR3 coding sequence is TGTGCCAGCAGCTTTATCCCCGCAGGGGCAGATACGCAGTATTTT. Its translation: CASSFIPAGADTQYF. Using reference TRBV7-3 and TRBJ2-3 for the parts outside the CDR3, the full variable domain is GAGVSQTPSNKVTEKGKYVELRCDPISGHTALYWYRQSLGQGPEFLIYFQGTGAADDSGLPNDRFFAVRPEGSVSTLKIQRTERGDSAVYLCASSFIPAGADTQYFGPGTRLTVL.

This clonotype was observed a few times. The V and J genes are TRBV9 and TRBJ2-3; 12 nucleotides line up with TRBD2. The germline gives CDR1 SGDLS, CDR2 YYNGEE. This CDR3 comprises 15 residues. The V segment lost 3 bases and the J segment 4 bases; nucleotides outside the gene matches: 3. The CDR3 DNA sequence: TGTGCCAGCAGCGGACTAGCGGGAGAGTCAGATACGCAGTATTTT. Its translation: CASSGLAGESDTQYF.

The chain employs TRBV18 and TRBJ2-1; D is undetermined. The CDR3 covers 12 residues. Trimming stripped 2 bases from V and 9 bases from J, with 8 bases between. Per germline, CDR1 KGHSH and CDR2 LQKENI. CDR3 loop: CASSPLGFEQFF. In DNA, the CDR3 is TGTGCCAGCTCACCATTGGGGTTTGAGCAGTTCTTC.

In its sample, this clonotype was seen a few times. V usage is TRBV12-3 or TRBV12-4 and J usage is TRBJ1-5; D is unclear. The CDR3 is 15 amino acids. With 2 bases removed from V and 3 bases from J, the gap between germline ends came to 11 bases. The CDR3 DNA is TGTGCCAGCAGTTTATCGTGGCAGCTCAATCAGCCCCAGCATTTT. Amino acid sequence: CASSLSWQLNQPQHF.

The chain employs TRBV28 and TRBJ2-1; 9 bases map to TRBD1. Trimming took 1 base from V and 8 from J; bases not matched to a gene: 12. The CDR3 totals 17 residues. Germline V gene data show CDR1 as MDHEN and CDR2 as SYDVKM. The CDR3 DNA is TGTGCCAGCAGTTTATTTGGGACAGGGACCCCTCACTATGAGCAGTTCTTC. Encoded protein: CASSLFGTGTPHYEQFF.